This is a list of T cell receptor beta chains from one sample in a study of T cell responses to AZD1222 COVID-19 vaccine. Profiling relied on immunoSEQ multiplex PCR, and the TCRdb table lists in-frame clones only, not all of them. The sample has about 100,000 clones, around 87% seen once. The source was peripheral blood, collected on day 0 of MenACWY control vaccination. The receptors were sampled from an adult in good health. Both conserved end residues are part of each CDR3. A D gene is named only where the DNA matches it firmly. Clone size is not always given. Where it is, it says once, few, many or a class for expanded clones.

D: TRBD2
J: TRBJ2-3
V: TRBV2
size: NA
CDR3: CASVLRAGGRGDTQYF
DNA: TGTGCCAGCGTCCTGAGAGCGGGGGGGCGAGGAGATACGCAGTATTTT

D: NA
J: TRBJ1-2
V: TRBV10-3
size: NA
CDR3: CAISAGGVDYGYTF
DNA: TGTGCCATCAGTGCGGGCGGTGTGGACTATGGCTACACCTTC

D: NA
J: TRBJ1-4
V: TRBV6-2/TRBV6-3
size: NA
CDR3: CASSSLGPPNEKLFF
DNA: TGTGCCAGCAGTTCTTTGGGGCCTCCTAATGAAAAACTGTTTTTT

D: NA
J: TRBJ1-1
V: TRBV18
size: NA
CDR3: CASGGAANTEAFF
DNA: TGTGCCAGCGGGGGGGCGGCGAACACTGAAGCTTTCTTT

D: NA
J: TRBJ2-1
V: TRBV2
size: NA
CDR3: CASKVPSYNEQFF
DNA: TGTGCCAGCAAGGTGCCTTCCTACAATGAGCAGTTCTTC

D: NA
J: TRBJ2-5
V: TRBV7-9
size: NA
CDR3: CASSSPRFRETQYF
DNA: TGTGCCAGCAGCTCCCCCCGGTTCCGGGAGACCCAGTACTTC

D: NA
J: TRBJ2-3
V: TRBV28
size: NA
CDR3: CASSPGPDTQYF
DNA: TGTGCCAGCAGCCCCGGCCCCGATACGCAGTATTTT

D: TRBD1
J: TRBJ1-5
V: TRBV15
size: NA
CDR3: CATSRDRGSGGNQPQHF
DNA: TGTGCCACCAGCAGAGACAGGGGGTCGGGGGGCAATCAGCCCCAGCATTTT

D: TRBD1
J: TRBJ1-4
V: TRBV5-4
size: NA
CDR3: CASSTGQGDEKLFF
DNA: TGTGCCAGCAGCACCGGACAGGGGGATGAAAAACTGTTTTTT

D: NA
J: TRBJ1-2
V: TRBV7-9
size: once
CDR3: CASSPAEGNYGYTF
DNA: TGTGCCAGCAGCCCCGCTGAGGGTAACTATGGCTACACCTTC

D: NA
J: TRBJ1-4
V: TRBV5-1
size: NA
CDR3: CASSLDGFNEKLFF
DNA: TGCGCCAGCAGCTTGGATGGATTTAATGAAAAACTGTTTTTT

D: NA
J: TRBJ2-3
V: TRBV5-1
size: NA
CDR3: CASSLVAGRKDTQYF
DNA: TGCGCCAGCAGCTTGGTGGCTGGGCGCAAAGATACGCAGTATTTT

D: NA
J: TRBJ1-6
V: TRBV4-2
size: NA
CDR3: CASSPLSGTYNSPLHF
DNA: TGTGCCAGCAGCCCTCTCTCCGGCACCTATAATTCACCCCTCCACTTT

D: TRBD1
J: TRBJ1-5
V: TRBV27
size: NA
CDR3: CAGRQGCNQPQHF
DNA: TGTGCCGGAAGACAGGGGTGCAATCAGCCCCAGCATTTT

D: TRBD2
J: TRBJ2-2
V: TRBV5-4
size: NA
CDR3: CASRPGLAGGNTGELFF
DNA: TGTGCCAGCAGACCTGGACTAGCGGGGGGTAACACCGGGGAGCTGTTTTTT